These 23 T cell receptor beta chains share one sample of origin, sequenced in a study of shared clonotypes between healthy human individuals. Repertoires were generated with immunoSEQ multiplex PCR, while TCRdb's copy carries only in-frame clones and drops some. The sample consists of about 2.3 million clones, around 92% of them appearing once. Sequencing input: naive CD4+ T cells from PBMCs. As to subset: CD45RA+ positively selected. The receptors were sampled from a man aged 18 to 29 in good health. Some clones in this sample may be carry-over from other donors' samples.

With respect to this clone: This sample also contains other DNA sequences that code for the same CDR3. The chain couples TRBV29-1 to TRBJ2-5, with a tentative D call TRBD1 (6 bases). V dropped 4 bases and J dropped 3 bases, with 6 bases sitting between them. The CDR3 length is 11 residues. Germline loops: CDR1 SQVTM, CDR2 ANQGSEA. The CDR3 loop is CSVGTEETQYF. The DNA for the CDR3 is TGCAGCGTTGGGACAGAAGAGACCCAGTACTTC.

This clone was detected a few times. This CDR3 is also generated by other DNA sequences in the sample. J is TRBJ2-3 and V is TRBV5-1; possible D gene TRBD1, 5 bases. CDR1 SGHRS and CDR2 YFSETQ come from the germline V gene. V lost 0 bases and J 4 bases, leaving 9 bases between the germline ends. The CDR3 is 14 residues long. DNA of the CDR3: TGCGCCAGCAGCTTGGGTCAGGGCCCAGATACGCAGTATTTT. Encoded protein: CASSLGQGPDTQYF.

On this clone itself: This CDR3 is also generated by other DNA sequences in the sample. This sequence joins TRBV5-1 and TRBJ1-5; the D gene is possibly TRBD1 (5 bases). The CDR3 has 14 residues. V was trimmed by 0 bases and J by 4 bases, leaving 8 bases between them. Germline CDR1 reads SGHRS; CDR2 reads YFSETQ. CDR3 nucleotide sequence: TGCGCCAGCAGCTTGGACGGGGGGAATCAGCCCCAGCATTTT. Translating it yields CASSLDGGNQPQHF.

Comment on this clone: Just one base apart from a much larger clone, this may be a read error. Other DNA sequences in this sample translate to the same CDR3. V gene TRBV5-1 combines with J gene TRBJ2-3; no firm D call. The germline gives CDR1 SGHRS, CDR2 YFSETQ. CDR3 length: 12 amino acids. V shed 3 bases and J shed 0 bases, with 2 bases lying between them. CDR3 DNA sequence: TGCGCCAGCAGCTATAGCACAGATACGCAGTATTTT. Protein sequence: CASSYSTDTQYF.

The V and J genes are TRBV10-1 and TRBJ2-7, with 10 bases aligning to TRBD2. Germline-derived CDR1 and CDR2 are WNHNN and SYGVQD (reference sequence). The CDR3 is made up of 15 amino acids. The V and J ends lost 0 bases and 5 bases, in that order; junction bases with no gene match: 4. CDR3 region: CASSESPSGRHEQYF. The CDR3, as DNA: TGCGCCAGCAGTGAGTCTCCTAGCGGGAGACACGAGCAGTACTTC.

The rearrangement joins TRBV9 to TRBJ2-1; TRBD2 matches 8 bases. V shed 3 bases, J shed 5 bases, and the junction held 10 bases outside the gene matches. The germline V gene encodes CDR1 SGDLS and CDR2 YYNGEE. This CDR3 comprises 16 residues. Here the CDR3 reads CASSGLPGLGHNEQFF. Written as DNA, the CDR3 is TGTGCCAGCAGCGGACTCCCGGGACTAGGCCACAATGAGCAGTTCTTC.

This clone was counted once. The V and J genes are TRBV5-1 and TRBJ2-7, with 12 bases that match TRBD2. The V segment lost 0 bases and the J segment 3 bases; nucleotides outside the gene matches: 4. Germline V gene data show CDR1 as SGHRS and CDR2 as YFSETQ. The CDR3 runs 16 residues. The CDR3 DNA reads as TGCGCCAGCAGCTTGGGACTAGCGGGAGAGTACTACGAGCAGTACTTC. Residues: CASSLGLAGEYYEQYF.

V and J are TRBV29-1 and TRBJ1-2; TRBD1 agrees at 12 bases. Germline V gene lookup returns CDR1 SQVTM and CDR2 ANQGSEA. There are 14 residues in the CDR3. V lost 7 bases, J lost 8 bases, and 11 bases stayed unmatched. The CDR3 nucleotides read TGCAGCGGCTCCGGGACAGGGGGCTCAGGAGGCTACACCTTC. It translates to CSGSGTGGSGGYTF. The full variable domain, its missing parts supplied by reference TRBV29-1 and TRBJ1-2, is SAVISQKPSRDICQRGTSLTIQCQVDSQVTMMFWYRQQPGQSLTLIATANQGSEATYESGFVIDKFPISRPNLTFSTLTVSNMSPEDSSIYLCSGSGTGGSGGYTFGSGTRLTVV.

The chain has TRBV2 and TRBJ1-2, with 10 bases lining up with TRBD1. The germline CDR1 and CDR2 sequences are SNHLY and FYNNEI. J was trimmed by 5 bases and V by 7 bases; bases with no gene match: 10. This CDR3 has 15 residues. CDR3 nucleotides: TGTGCCAGCACCCGACCGGGACAGGGGATTTATGGCTACACCTTC. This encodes CASTRPGQGIYGYTF.

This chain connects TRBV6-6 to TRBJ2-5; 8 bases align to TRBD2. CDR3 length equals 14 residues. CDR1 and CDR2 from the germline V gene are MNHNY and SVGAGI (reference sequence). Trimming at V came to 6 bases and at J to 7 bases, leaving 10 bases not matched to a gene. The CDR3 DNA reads TGTGCCAGCAGCTCAGCGGGAGTCGACGGGACCCAGTACTTC. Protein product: CASSSAGVDGTQYF.

In nucleotides, the CDR3 is TGTGCCAGCAGTCTCACAGGGGGAAGGTATGAAAAACTGTTTTTT. Its translation is CASSLTGGRYEKLFF. The J gene is TRBJ1-4, the V gene TRBV25-1; TRBD1 matches at 8 bases. J gave up 6 bases and V 5 bases, and 8 bases lay outside the gene matches. This CDR3 contains 15 residues. The germline gives CDR1 MGHDK, CDR2 SYGVNS.

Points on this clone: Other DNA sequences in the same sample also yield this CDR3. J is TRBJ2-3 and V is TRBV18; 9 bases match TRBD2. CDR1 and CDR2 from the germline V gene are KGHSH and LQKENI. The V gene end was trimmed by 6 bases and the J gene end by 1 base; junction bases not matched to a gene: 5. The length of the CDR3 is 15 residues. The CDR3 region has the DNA TGTGCCAGCTCCCCAGCGGGGGGAGGCACAGATACGCAGTATTTT. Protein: CASSPAGGGTDTQYF. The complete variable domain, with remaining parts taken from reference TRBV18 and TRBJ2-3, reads NAGVMQNPRHLVRRRGQEARLRCSPMKGHSHVYWYRQLPEEGLKFMVYLQKENIIDESGMPKERFSAEFPKEGPSILRIQQVVRGDSAAYFCASSPAGGGTDTQYFGPGTRLTVL.

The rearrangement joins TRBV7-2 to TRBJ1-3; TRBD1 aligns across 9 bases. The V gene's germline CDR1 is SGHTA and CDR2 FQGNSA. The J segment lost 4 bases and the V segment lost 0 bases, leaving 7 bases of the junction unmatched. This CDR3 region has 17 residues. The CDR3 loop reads CASSLAYRGRPGNTIYF. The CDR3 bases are TGTGCCAGCAGCTTAGCGTACAGGGGGCGACCCGGAAACACCATATATTTT.

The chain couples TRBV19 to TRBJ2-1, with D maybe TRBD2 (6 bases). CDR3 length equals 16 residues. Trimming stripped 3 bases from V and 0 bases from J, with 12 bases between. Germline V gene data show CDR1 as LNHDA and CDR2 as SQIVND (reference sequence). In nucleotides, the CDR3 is TGTGCCAGTAGTATTAAGCGGGTGAGCTCCTACAATGAGCAGTTCTTC. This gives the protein CASSIKRVSSYNEQFF.

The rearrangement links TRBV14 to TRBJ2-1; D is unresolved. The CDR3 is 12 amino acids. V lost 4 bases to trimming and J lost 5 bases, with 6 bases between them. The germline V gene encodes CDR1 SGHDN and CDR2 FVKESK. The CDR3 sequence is CASSPFDNEQFF. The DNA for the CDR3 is TGTGCCAGCAGCCCGTTTGACAATGAGCAGTTCTTC.

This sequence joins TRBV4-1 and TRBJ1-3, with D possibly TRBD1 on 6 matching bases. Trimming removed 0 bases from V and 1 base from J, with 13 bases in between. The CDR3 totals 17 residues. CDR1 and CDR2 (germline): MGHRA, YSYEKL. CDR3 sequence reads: CASSQERGRGSGNTIYF. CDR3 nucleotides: TGCGCCAGCAGCCAAGAACGGGGCAGGGGATCTGGAAACACCATATATTTT.

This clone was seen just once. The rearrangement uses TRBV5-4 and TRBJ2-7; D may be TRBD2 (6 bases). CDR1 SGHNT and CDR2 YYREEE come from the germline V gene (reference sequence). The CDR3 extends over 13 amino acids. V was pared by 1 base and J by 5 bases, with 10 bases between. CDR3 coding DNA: TGTGCCAGCAGCTTGTTTAGCGGCGACGAGCAGTACTTC. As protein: CASSLFSGDEQYF.

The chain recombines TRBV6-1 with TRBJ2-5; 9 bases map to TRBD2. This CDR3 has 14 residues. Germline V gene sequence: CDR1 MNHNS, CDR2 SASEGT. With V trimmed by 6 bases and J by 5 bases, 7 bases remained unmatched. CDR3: CASRVSGRWETQYF. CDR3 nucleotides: TGTGCCAGCAGAGTCAGCGGGAGGTGGGAGACCCAGTACTTC.

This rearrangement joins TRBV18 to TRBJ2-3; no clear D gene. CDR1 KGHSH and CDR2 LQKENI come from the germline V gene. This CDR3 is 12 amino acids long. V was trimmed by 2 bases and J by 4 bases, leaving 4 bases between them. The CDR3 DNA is TGTGCCAGCTCACCAAACCCAGATACGCAGTATTTT. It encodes CASSPNPDTQYF. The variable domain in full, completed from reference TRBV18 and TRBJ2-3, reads NAGVMQNPRHLVRRRGQEARLRCSPMKGHSHVYWYRQLPEEGLKFMVYLQKENIIDESGMPKERFSAEFPKEGPSILRIQQVVRGDSAAYFCASSPNPDTQYFGPGTRLTVL.

CDR3 DNA sequence: TGTGCCAGCAGCCAGGCCGAGACTAGCTGGGGCGGGGAGCTGTTTTTT. This translates into CASSQAETSWGGELFF. The chain joins TRBV4-2 to TRBJ2-2; 7 positions match TRBD2. This CDR3 has 16 residues. The V and J ends lost 3 bases and 7 bases, in that order; junction bases with no gene match: 11. The V gene's germline CDR1 is LGHNA and CDR2 YNFKEQ.

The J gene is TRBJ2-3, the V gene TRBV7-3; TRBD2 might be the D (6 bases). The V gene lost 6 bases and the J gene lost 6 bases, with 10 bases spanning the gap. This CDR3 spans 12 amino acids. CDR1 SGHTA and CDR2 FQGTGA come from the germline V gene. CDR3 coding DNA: TGTGCCAGCAGGAACGCGGGGGATACGCAGTATTTT. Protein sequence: CASRNAGDTQYF.

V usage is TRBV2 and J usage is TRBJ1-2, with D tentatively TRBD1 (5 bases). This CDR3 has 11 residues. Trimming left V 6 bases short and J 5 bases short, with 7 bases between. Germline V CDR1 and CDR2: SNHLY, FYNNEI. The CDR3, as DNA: TGTGCCAGCAGGAGGGGTTATGGCTACACCTTC. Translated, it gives CASRRGYGYTF. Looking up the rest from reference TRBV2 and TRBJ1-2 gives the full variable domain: EPEVTQTPSHQVTQMGQEVILRCVPISNHLYFYWYRQILGQKVEFLVSFYNNEISEKSEIFDDQFSVERPDGSNFTLKIRSTKLEDSAMYFCASRRGYGYTFGSGTRLTVV.

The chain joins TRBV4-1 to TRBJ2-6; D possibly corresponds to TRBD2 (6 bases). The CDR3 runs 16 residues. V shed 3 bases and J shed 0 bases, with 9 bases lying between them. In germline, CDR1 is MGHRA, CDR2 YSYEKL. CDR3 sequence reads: CASSQGGNSGANVLTF. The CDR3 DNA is TGCGCCAGCAGCCAGGGGGGAAACTCTGGGGCCAACGTCCTGACTTTC.